Each of the 9 T cell receptor beta chains below was sequenced from the same sample in a study of blood T cell repertoires in COVID-19. Clones were sequenced by immunoSEQ multiplex PCR, and TCRdb holds only the in-frame ones, with some missing. The table records 470,000 or so clones, more than 85% of them present only once. The source material was peripheral blood. The receptor set was obtained from a young woman with acute or convalescent COVID-19.

The chain uses TRBV28 and TRBJ1-2, with 11 bases matching TRBD1. The J segment lost 7 bases and the V segment lost 4 bases, leaving 5 bases of the junction unmatched. There are 14 residues in the CDR3. Looked up from germline, CDR1 is MDHEN and CDR2 is SYDVKM. CDR3 DNA sequence: TGTGCCAGCAGTTGGAGGACAGGGGGCGGTGGCTACACCTTC. This translates into CASSWRTGGGGYTF.

The chain joins TRBV5-4 to TRBJ2-5; perhaps TRBD2 as D (6 bases). The germline V gene has CDR1 SGHNT and CDR2 YYREEE (reference sequence). V was trimmed by 9 bases and J by 2 bases, leaving 17 bases between them. The CDR3 spans 14 residues. This chain's CDR3 is CATSFGGEQETQYF. The DNA for the CDR3 is TGTGCCACCTCGTTCGGCGGGGAGCAAGAGACCCAGTACTTC.

J is TRBJ1-1 and V is TRBV4-1, with a possible D match to TRBD1 (6 bases). V dropped 2 bases and J dropped 6 bases, with 10 bases sitting between them. CDR1 and CDR2 from the germline V gene are MGHRA and YSYEKL. This CDR3 contains 13 residues. The DNA for the CDR3 is TGCGCCAGCAGCCAACCCAACAGGGCTGAAGCTTTCTTT. Translated, it gives CASSQPNRAEAFF.

The chain joins TRBV7-3 to TRBJ2-5, with D maybe TRBD2 (6 bases). Looked up from germline, CDR1 is SGHTA and CDR2 is FQGTGA. This CDR3 has 14 residues. V lost 0 bases and J 5 bases, leaving 10 bases between the germline ends. CDR3 sequence (DNA): TGTGCCAGCAGCTTAACCGGAGGGACCGAGACCCAGTACTTC. Amino acid sequence: CASSLTGGTETQYF. The full variable domain, rest sourced from reference TRBV7-3 and TRBJ2-5, is GAGVSQTPSNKVTEKGKYVELRCDPISGHTALYWYRQSLGQGPEFLIYFQGTGAADDSGLPNDRFFAVRPEGSVSTLKIQRTERGDSAVYLCASSLTGGTETQYFGPGTRLLVL.

This sequence joins TRBV5-5 and TRBJ1-2; 8 bases are a match to TRBD1. The CDR3 covers 13 residues. Germline V lookup: CDR1 SGHKS, CDR2 YYEKEE (reference sequence). The J segment lost 8 bases and the V segment lost 4 bases, leaving 7 bases of the junction unmatched. In DNA form, the CDR3 reads TGTGCCAGCAGCGCGACAGGGGCGATGGGCTACACCTTC. Protein sequence: CASSATGAMGYTF. The full variable domain, with the rest looked up from reference TRBV5-5 and TRBJ1-2, is DAGVTQSPTHLIKTRGQQVTLRCSPISGHKSVSWYQQVLGQGPQFIFQYYEKEERGRGNFPDRFSARQFPNYSSELNVNALLLGDSALYLCASSATGAMGYTFGSGTRLTVV.

The chain is built from TRBV7-9 and TRBJ2-5; 7 positions match TRBD1. Trimming removed 4 bases from V and 2 bases from J; junction bases left unmatched: 7. The V gene's germline CDR1 is SEHNR and CDR2 FQNEAQ (reference sequence). This CDR3 has 15 residues. CDR3 coding DNA: TGTGCCAGCAGCTCAGACAGGGAGATTCAAGAGACCCAGTACTTC. Protein product: CASSSDREIQETQYF.

The chain couples TRBV6-1 to TRBJ1-2; 10 nucleotides agree with TRBD1. The V gene end was trimmed by 3 bases and the J gene end by 5 bases; junction bases not matched to a gene: 9. The V gene's germline CDR1 is MNHNS and CDR2 SASEGT. CDR3 length: 16 amino acids. This CDR3 is CASSEGPWGQGYGYTF. For the CDR3, the DNA is TGTGCCAGCAGTGAGGGTCCGTGGGGACAGGGGTATGGCTACACCTTC.

This clone was observed a handful of times. The V gene is TRBV25-1, the J gene TRBJ1-3; D remains ambiguous. In germline, CDR1 is MGHDK, CDR2 SYGVNS. This CDR3 has 15 residues. With 6 bases removed from V and 0 bases from J, the gap between germline ends came to 12 bases. The CDR3 coding sequence is TGTGCCAGCAGCGGTACCACAGACTCTGGAAACACCATATATTTT. Its protein is CASSGTTDSGNTIYF.

V gene TRBV5-6 combines with J gene TRBJ1-6, with D possibly being TRBD1 (6 bases). Trimming took off 2 bases at V and 7 bases at J, with 16 bases between the two ends. The CDR3 is made up of 16 amino acids. Per the germline V gene, CDR1 is SGHDT and CDR2 is YYEEEE. As DNA, the CDR3 is TGTGCCAGCAGCTTTTTATTGGACAGTCGGAATTCACCCCTCCACTTT. Its translation: CASSFLLDSRNSPLHF.